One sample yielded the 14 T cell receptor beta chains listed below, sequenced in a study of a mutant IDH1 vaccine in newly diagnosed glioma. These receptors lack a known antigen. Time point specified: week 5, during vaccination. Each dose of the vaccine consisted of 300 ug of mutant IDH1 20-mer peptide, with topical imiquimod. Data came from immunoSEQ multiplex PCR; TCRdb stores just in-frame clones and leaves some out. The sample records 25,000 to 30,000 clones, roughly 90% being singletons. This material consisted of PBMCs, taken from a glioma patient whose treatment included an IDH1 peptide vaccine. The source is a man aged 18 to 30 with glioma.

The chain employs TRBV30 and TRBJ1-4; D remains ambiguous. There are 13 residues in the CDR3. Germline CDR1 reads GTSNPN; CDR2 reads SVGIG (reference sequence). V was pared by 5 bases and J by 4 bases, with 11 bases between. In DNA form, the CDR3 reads TGTGCCTGGTGCCTCCAGATTAATGAAAAACTGTTTTTT. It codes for CAWCLQINEKLFF.

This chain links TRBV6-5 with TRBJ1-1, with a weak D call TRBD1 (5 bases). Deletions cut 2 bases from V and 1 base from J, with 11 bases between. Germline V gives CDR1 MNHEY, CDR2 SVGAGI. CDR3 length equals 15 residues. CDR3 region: CASSYKGWGNTEAFF. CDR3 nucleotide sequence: TGTGCCAGCAGTTACAAGGGGTGGGGGAACACTGAAGCTTTCTTT.

The CDR3 nucleotides read TGTGCCAGCAGTTACCGCCTAGCGTACGAGCAGTACTTC. Its protein is CASSYRLAYEQYF. V usage is TRBV6-5 and J usage is TRBJ2-7; D is possibly TRBD2 (6 bases). Germline loops: CDR1 MNHEY, CDR2 SVGAGI. There are 13 residues in the CDR3. Trimming took off 2 bases at V and 4 bases at J, with 9 bases between the two ends.

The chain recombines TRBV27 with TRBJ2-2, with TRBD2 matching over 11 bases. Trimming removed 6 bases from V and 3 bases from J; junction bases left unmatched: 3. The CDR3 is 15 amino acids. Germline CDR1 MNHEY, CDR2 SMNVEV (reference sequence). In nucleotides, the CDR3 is TGTGCCAGCAGAAGACTAGCGGGACACACCGGGGAGCTGTTTTTT. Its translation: CASRRLAGHTGELFF.

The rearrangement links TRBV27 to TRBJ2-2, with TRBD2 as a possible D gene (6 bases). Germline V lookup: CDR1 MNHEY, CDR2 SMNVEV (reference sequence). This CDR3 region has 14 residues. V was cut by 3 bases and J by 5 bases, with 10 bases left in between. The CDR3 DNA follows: TGTGCCAGCAGTTTCGGGGCGGGAACCGGGGAGCTGTTTTTT. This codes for CASSFGAGTGELFF.

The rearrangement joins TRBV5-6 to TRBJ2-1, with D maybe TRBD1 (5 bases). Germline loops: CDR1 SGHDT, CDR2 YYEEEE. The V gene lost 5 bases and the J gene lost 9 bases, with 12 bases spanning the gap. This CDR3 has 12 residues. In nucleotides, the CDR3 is TGTGCCAGCAGTTCCCTAGGGGTTGAGCAGTTCTTC. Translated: CASSSLGVEQFF.

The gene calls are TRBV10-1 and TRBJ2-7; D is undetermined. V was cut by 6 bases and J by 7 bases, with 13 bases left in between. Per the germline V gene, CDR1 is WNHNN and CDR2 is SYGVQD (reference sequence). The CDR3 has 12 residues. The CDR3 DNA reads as TGCGCCAGCAGGCTTAACGGACGGGAGCAGTACTTC. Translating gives CASRLNGREQYF.

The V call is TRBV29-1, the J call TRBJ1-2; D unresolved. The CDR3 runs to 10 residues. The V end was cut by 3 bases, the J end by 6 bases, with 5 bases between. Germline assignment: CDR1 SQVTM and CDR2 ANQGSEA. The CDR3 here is CSVDADGYTF. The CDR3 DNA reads TGCAGCGTTGACGCCGATGGCTACACCTTC.

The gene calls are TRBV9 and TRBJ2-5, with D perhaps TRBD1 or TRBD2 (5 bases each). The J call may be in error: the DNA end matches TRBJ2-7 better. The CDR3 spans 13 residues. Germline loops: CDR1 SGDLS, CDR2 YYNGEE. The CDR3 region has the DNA TGTGCCAGCAGCGTAGGAGGGGCCAACGAGCAGTACTTC. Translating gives CASSVGGANEQYF.

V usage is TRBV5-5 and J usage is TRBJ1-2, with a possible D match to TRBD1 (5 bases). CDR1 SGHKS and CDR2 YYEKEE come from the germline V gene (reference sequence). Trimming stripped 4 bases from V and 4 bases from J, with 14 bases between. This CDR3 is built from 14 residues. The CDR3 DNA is TGTGCCAGCAGCCGACAGAGAGAAGGCTATGGCTACACCTTC. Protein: CASSRQREGYGYTF.

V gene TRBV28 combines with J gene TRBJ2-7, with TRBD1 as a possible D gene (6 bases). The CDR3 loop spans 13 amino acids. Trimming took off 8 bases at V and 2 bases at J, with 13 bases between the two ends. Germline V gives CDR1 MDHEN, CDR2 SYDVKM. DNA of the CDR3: TGTGCCAGCGGCCTGGGACATCCCTACGAGCAGTACTTC. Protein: CASGLGHPYEQYF.

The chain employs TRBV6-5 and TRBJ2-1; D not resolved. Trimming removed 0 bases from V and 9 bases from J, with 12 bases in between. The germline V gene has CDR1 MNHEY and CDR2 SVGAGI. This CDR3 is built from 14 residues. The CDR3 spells CASSYSEMAAEQFF. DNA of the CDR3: TGTGCCAGCAGTTACTCTGAAATGGCTGCTGAGCAGTTCTTC.

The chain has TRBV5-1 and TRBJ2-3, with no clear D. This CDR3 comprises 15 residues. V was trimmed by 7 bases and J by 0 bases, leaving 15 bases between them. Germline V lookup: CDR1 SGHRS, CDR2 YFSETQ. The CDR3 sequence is CASAPPGRSTDTQYF. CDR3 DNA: TGCGCCAGCGCCCCCCCGGGCCGCAGCACAGATACGCAGTATTTT.

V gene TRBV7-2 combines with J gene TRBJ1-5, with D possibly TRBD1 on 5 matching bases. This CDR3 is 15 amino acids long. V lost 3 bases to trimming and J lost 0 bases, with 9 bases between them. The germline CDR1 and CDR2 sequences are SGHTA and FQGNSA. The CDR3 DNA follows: TGTGCCAGCAGCTTCACAGGTAATAGCAATCAGCCCCAGCATTTT. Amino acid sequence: CASSFTGNSNQPQHF.